In its sample, the clone carrying this TCR beta chain was seen a few times. Each CDR3 protein gets one entry after TCRdb re-called the RT-PCR reads with MiXCR. The sample has roughly 180,000 distinct CDR3 sequences; 40% to 45% are singletons. Germline CDR1 DFQATT, CDR2 SNEGSKA (reference sequence). CDR3 length: 17 amino acids. Trimming cost V 4 bases and J 0 bases, with 21 bases left between them. The data were taken from a study of patients and donors after allogeneic stem cell transplantation. The sample comprised blood, either unsorted or a sorted T cell fraction (not recorded which). The sequence was collected from a human donor who was either an allogeneic HSCT recipient or a stem cell or donor lymphocyte infusion donor (not recorded which). It is not recorded whose cells these are; they may come from a transplant donor. This chain joins TRBV20-1 and TRBJ1-1, with D tentatively TRBD1 (6 bases). CDR3 region: CSAIDPGAGVMNTEAFF. The CDR3, as DNA: TGCAGTGCTATAGATCCAGGGGCCGGTGTTATGAACACTGAAGCTTTCTTT.